The clone carrying this TCR beta chain was seen only a few times. Its target is unknown. The data belong to a study of blood T cells in healthy people across ages. Study-level points and caveats: Naive T cell percentage and TCR beta diversity correlated strongly. More naive CD4+ cells and higher diversity were found in long-lived than in aged donors. A roughly linear age-dependent decrease characterized TCR beta diversity per million T cells.

Then a second PCR, running roughly 7 to 11 cycles, was carried out with a sample-barcoded 5' primer and a J-beta primer mix. Each cDNA molecule received a tag from a template-switch adaptor that had 12 random nucleotides. In TCRdb, the 5' RACE reads were re-called with MiXCR into one record per CDR3 protein. The table includes some 1.5 million distinct CDR3 sequences, approximately 43% detected once. The CDR3 covers 14 residues. CDR1 and CDR2 from the germline V gene are MNHEY and SMNVEV (reference sequence). Between the trimmed V and J ends, which lost 4 bases and 4 bases, there was a span of 13 bases.

This clonotype originated in a woman aged 18 to 35 in good health. Sequencing was performed on blood. The V gene is TRBV27, the J gene TRBJ1-1; no definite D call. The CDR3 region is CASSSLIRGTEAFF. The CDR3 nucleotides are TGTGCCAGCAGTTCACTAATCCGTGGCACTGAAGCTTTCTTT.